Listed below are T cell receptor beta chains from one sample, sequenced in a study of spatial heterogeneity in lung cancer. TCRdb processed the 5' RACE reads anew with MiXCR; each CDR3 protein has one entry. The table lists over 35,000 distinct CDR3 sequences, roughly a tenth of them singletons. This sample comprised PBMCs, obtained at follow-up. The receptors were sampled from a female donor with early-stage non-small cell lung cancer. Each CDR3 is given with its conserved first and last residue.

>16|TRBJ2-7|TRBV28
CASSFLQTSPVYEQYF
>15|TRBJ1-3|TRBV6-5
CASSYSGLGGNTIYF
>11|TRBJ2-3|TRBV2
CASSNRDTQYF
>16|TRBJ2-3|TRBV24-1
CATSDRTGPSTDTQYF
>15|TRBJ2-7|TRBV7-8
CASSLVGHSSYEQYF
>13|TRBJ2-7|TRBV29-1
CSGSRSHGNEQYF
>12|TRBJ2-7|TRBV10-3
CAIRGGRYEQYF
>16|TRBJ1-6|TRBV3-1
CASSQPRQGLGSPLHF
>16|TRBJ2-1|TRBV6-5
CASSLTGTGVFGEQFF
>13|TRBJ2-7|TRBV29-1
CSVVGQGAREQYF
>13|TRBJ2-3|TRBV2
CASHWDREDTQYF
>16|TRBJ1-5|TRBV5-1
CASSYGQGAFNQPQHF
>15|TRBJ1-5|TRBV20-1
CGASNVKTSNQPQHF
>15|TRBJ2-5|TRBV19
CASSTGTSFQETQYF
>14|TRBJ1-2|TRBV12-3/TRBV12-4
CASSLGRPYYGYTF
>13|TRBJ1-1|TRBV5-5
CASSLIVNTEAFF
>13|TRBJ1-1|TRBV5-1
CASSLKGNTEAFF
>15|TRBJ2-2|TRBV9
CASTQSGVNTGELFF
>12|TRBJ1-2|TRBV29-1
CSVGVSGYGYTF
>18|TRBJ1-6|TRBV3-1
CASSPQKGGSSYNSSLHF
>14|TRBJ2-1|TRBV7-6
CASSRLRGANEQFF
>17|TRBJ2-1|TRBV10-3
CAISVLAGGLASNEQFF
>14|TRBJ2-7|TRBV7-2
CASSSGPAAYEQYF
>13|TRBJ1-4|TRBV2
CASKRELQEKLFF
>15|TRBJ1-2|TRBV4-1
CASSQPDRANYGYTF
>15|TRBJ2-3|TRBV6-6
CASLLGTGGTDTQYF
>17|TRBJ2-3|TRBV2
CASSVPRAGGDTDTQYF
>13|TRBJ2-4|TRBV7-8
CASSLARMNIQYF
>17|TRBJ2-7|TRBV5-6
CASSSDGGYRGSYEQYF
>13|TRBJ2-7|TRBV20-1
CSVQGDLTYEQYF
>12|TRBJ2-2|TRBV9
CASSVYDGELFF
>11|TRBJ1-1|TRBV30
CAWSVYTEAFF
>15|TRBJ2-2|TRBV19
CASSIGELATGELFF
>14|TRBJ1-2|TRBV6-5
CASIGGVSSYGYTF
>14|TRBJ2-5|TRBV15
CATSREGTGKTQYF
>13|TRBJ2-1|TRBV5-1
CASSLVQSNEQFF
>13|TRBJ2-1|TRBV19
CASNRQMYNEQFF
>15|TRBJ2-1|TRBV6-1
CASRGLAGGYNEQFF
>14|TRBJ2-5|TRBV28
CASSFRGQPETQYF
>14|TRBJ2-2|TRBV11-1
CASSLIQGRGELFF
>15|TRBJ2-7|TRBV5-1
CASSLLGQGPYEQYF
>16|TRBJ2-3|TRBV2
CASSSKTKVSTDTQYF
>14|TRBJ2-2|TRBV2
CASSVSGETGELFF
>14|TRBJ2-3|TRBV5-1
CASSLVQSTDTQYF
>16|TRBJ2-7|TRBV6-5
CASSLTGGQSSYEQYF
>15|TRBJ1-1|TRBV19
CASSIDLHWNTEAFF
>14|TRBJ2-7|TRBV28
CASSPGTSGAEEYF
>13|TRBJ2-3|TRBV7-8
CASSPAGGFSADF
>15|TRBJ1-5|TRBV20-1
CSARVSGLVNQPQHF
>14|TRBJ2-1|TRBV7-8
CASSTRTGTGEQFF
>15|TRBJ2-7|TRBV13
CASSLVGQGTHEQYF
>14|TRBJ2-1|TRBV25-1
CASSESGSYNEQFF
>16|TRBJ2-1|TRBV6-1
CASSELGDRDYNEQFF
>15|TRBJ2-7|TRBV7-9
CASSFFPDGLYEQYF
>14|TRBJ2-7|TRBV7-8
CASSLDRGLDEQYF
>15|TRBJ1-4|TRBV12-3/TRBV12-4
CASSPLMGPNEKLFF